This TCR beta chain appears in the sequencing data of a study of blood T cells in healthy people across ages. Peripheral blood samples of roughly 10 milliliters were drawn from each donor. The authors ran a second PCR of about 7 to 11 cycles using a sample-barcoded 5' primer and a J-beta primer mix. TCRdb recomputed calls from the 5' RACE reads with MiXCR, one row per CDR3 protein. The sample lists over a million distinct CDR3 sequences, roughly 43% seen once, with approximately 4% in the top ten. V dropped 0 bases and J dropped 1 base, with 13 bases sitting between them. The CDR3 runs 15 residues. Germline CDR1 reads DFQATT; CDR2 reads SNEGSKA (reference sequence).

Sequencing used blood. This chain uses TRBV20-1 with TRBJ2-7; a weak D match, TRBD1 (5 bases). The sequence was obtained from a woman in her late teens or twenties in good health. This CDR3 is CSARDQGTSSYEQYF. The CDR3 coding sequence is TGCAGTGCTAGAGATCAGGGAACCTCTTCCTACGAGCAGTACTTC.